The 11 T cell receptor beta chains in this list originate from one sample, sequenced in a study of shared clonotypes between healthy human individuals. The repertoire was sequenced with immunoSEQ multiplex PCR; TCRdb's copy has only in-frame clones and lacks some. The sample has fewer than 550,000 clones, over 75% seen once. Sequencing was done on a sample of PBMCs. The receptors were gathered from a woman aged 40 to 50 in good health. Some clones in this sample may be carry-over from other donors' samples.

In its sample, this clone was seen a few times. The genes are TRBV30 and TRBJ1-1; 8 bases are shared with TRBD1. Germline CDR1 GTSNPN, CDR2 SVGIG (reference sequence). Germline trimming cut 5 bases from V and 11 bases from J; bases unmatched to any gene: 13. The CDR3 consists of 13 residues. The CDR3 spells CAWGDRTLLKAFF. The DNA of the CDR3 is TGTGCCTGGGGGGACAGGACGTTGCTCAAGGCTTTCTTT. Combining the CDR3 with reference TRBV30 and TRBJ1-1 gives the whole variable domain SQTIHQWPATLVQPVGSPLSLECTVEGTSNPNLYWYRQAAGRGLQLLFYSVGIGQISSEVPQNLSASRPQDRQFILSSKKLLLSDSGFYLCAWGDRTLLKAFFGQGTRLTVV.

This chain links TRBV7-3 with TRBJ2-2; D may correspond to TRBD1 or TRBD2 (5 bases each). Between the trimmed V and J ends, which lost 3 bases and 0 bases, there was a span of 8 bases. This CDR3 region has 15 residues. Germline-derived CDR1 and CDR2 are SGHTA and FQGTGA. DNA of the CDR3: TGTGCCAGCAGCTTTGGGGGTTCGAACACCGGGGAGCTGTTTTTT. It codes for CASSFGGSNTGELFF.

In DNA, the CDR3 is TGCGCCAGCAGCCCACAGGGTACTGGGGCCAACGTCCTGACTTTC. This translates into CASSPQGTGANVLTF. This chain links TRBV4-3 with TRBJ2-6, with D perhaps matching TRBD1 (6 bases). The CDR3 extends over 15 amino acids. CDR1 is LGHNA and CDR2 is YSLEER in the germline V gene. The ends were cut back, 4 bases at V and 2 bases at J, with 9 bases in the middle.

In regard to this clone: A read error may produce the germline difference seen at one junction end. The rearrangement joins TRBV15 to TRBJ2-2; D uncertain. Germline lookup yields CDR1 LNHNV and CDR2 YYDKDF (reference sequence). CDR3 length: 14 amino acids. CDR3 sequence (DNA): TGTGCCACCAGCAGAGATGGGAACCCCGGGGAGCTGTTTTTT. This sequence encodes CATSRDGNPGELFF.

V gene TRBV7-6 combines with J gene TRBJ1-2; 9 nucleotides align to TRBD1. V dropped 3 bases and J dropped 4; count of bases not matched to a gene: 6. Germline V CDR1 and CDR2: SGHVS, FNYEAQ. There are 15 residues in the CDR3. The CDR3 is CASSFRDRDPYGYTF. The CDR3 bases are TGTGCCAGCAGCTTTCGGGACAGGGATCCCTATGGCTACACCTTC.

The chain couples TRBV6-5 to TRBJ2-7; D gene unclear. This CDR3 region has 15 residues. Trimming pared 1 base from V and 2 bases from J, leaving 12 bases between. Germline CDR1 reads MNHEY; CDR2 reads SVGAGI. This chain's CDR3 is CASSYYGGWPYEQYF. Here the CDR3 DNA reads TGTGCCAGCAGTTACTATGGTGGGTGGCCCTACGAGCAGTACTTC.

This chain joins TRBV2 and TRBJ2-7; the match to TRBD1 covers 10 bases. CDR3 length: 13 amino acids. With 5 bases clipped from V and 5 bases from J, the junction kept 3 bases outside the gene matches. Germline V CDR1 and CDR2: SNHLY, FYNNEI. DNA of the CDR3: TGTGCCAGCAGTAGGGACAGGGGCGACGAGCAGTACTTC. Residues: CASSRDRGDEQYF.

The rearrangement uses TRBV25-1 and TRBJ2-5; D ambiguous. The CDR3 length is 13 residues. V shed 4 bases and J shed 1 base, with 7 bases lying between them. Germline values: CDR1 MGHDK, CDR2 SYGVNS. CDR3 sequence: CASSGSPQETQYF. The DNA of the CDR3 is TGTGCCAGCAGTGGCTCCCCCCAAGAGACCCAGTACTTC.

The CDR3 protein is CSVGRDNQPQHF. DNA for the CDR3: TGCAGCGTTGGTCGGGACAATCAGCCCCAGCATTTT. This chain connects TRBV29-1 to TRBJ1-5; no clear D. Germline CDR1 reads SQVTM; CDR2 reads ANQGSEA. V lost 4 bases and J lost 3, with 7 bases in between. CDR3 length: 12 residues.

This clone was found a few times. The chain couples TRBV28 to TRBJ1-2; 8 nucleotides align to TRBD1. In germline, CDR1 is MDHEN, CDR2 SYDVKM. V was clipped by 2 bases and J by 4 bases; unmatched bases: 3. CDR3 size: 14 residues. CDR3 region: CASSLGTGIYGYTF. The CDR3 bases are TGTGCCAGCAGTTTAGGGACAGGCATCTATGGCTACACCTTC.

V gene TRBV6-7 combines with J gene TRBJ2-7, with 7 positions matching TRBD1. TRBV6-7 is an ORF; its function is uncertain. This CDR3 comprises 12 residues. With V trimmed by 7 bases and J by 3 bases, 3 bases remained unmatched. The CDR3 is CASTRQGYEQYF. DNA for the CDR3: TGTGCCAGCACCCGACAGGGCTACGAGCAGTACTTC.